The clone carrying this T cell receptor beta chain was observed a handful of times. The CDR3 consists of 15 residues. Trimming at V came to 3 bases and at J to 5 bases, leaving 5 bases not matched to a gene. Germline values: CDR1 SEHNR, CDR2 FQNEAQ (reference sequence). This sample was taken from a study of tumour-infiltrating T cells in Burkitt lymphoma. Study-level background: Repertoire clonality predicted overall and progression-free survival.

Here immunoSEQ multiplex PCR was the method, and the copy in TCRdb shows in-frame clones only, minus some. In the table there are fewer than 5,000 clones, approximately 16% of which are singletons. The rearrangement links TRBV7-9 to TRBJ2-1, with TRBD2 matching over 9 bases. The clonotype was recovered from a human donor with diffuse large B-cell lymphoma. Some clones in this sample may be carry-over from other donors' samples. The sample comprised tumor tissue. This CDR3 is CASSFRLAVNNEQFF. The CDR3 DNA reads as TGTGCCAGCAGCTTCCGACTAGCGGTAAACAATGAGCAGTTCTTC.